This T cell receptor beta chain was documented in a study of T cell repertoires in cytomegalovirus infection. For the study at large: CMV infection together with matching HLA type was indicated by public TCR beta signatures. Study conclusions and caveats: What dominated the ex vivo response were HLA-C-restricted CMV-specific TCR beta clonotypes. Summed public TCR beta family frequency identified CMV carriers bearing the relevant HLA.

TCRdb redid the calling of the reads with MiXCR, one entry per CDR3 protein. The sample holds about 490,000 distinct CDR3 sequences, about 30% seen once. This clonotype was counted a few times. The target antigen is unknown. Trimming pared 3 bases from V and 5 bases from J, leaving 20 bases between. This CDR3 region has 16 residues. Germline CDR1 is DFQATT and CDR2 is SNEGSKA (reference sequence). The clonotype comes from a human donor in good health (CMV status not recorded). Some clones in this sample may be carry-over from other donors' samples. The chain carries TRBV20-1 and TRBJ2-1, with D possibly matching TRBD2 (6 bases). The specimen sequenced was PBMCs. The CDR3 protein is CSASAWEAGKHNEQFF. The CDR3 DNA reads TGCAGTGCTAGTGCCTGGGAAGCGGGTAAACACAATGAGCAGTTCTTC.